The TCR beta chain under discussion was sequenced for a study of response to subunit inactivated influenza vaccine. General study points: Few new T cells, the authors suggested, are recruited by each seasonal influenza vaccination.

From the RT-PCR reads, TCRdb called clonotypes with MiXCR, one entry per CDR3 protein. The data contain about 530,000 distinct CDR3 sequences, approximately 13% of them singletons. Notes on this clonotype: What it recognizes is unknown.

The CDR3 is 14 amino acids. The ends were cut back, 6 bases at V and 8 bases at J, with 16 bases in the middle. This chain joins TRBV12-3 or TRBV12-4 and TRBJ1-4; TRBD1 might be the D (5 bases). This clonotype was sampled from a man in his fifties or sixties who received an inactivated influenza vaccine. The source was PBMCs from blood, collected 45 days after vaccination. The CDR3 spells CASRRDGSWEKLFF. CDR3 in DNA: TGTGCCAGCAGACGGGACGGGTCGTGGGAAAAACTGTTTTTT.